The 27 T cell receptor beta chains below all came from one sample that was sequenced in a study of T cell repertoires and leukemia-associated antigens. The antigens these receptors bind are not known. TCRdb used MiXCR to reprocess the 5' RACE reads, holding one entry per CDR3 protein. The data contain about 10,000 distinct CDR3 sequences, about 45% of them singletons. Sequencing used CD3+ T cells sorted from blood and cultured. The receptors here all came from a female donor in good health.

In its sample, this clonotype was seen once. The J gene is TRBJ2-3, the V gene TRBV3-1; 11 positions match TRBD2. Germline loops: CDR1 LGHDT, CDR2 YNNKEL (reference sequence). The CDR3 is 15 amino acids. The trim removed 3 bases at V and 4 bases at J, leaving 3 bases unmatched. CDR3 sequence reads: CASSQTSGTADTQYF. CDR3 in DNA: TGTGCCAGCAGCCAGACTAGCGGGACGGCAGATACGCAGTATTTT.

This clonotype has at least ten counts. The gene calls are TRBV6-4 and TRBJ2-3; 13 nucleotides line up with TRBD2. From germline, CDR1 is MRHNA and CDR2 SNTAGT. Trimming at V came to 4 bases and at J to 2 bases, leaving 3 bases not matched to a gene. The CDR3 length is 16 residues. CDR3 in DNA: TGTGCCAGCAGTGCTGGGACTAGCGGGACCACAGATACGCAGTATTTT. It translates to CASSAGTSGTTDTQYF.

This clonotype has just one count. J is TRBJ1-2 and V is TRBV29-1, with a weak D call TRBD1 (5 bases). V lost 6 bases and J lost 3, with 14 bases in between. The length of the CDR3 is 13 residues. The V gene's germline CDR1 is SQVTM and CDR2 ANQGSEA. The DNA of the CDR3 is TGCAGCGTCTACGGGGGAGCGGACTATGGCTACACCTTC. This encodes CSVYGGADYGYTF.

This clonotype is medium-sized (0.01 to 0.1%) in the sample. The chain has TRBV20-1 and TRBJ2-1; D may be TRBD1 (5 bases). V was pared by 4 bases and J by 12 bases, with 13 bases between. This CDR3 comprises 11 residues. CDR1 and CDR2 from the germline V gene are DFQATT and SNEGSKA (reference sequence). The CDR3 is CSATDFQGQFF. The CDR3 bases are TGCAGTGCTACAGACTTCCAGGGGCAGTTCTTC.

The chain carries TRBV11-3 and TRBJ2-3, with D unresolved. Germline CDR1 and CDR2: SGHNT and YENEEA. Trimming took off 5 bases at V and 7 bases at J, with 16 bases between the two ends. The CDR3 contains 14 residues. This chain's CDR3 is CASSTPGRPHTQYF. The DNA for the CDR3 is TGTGCCAGCAGCACCCCGGGCAGACCTCATACGCAGTATTTT.

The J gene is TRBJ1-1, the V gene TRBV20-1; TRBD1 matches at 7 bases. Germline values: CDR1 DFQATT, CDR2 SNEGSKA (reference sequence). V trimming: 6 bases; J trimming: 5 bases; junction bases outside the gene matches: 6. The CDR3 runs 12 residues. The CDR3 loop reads CSAQPGGTEAFF. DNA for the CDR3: TGCAGTGCGCAGCCAGGGGGTACTGAAGCTTTCTTT.

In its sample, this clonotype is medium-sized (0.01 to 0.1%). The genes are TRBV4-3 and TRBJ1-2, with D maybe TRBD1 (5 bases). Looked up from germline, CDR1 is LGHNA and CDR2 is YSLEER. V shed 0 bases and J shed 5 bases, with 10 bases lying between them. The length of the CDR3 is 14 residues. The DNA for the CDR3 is TGCGCCAGCAGCCAAGATGAGGGGAGGTATGGCTACACCTTC. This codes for CASSQDEGRYGYTF.

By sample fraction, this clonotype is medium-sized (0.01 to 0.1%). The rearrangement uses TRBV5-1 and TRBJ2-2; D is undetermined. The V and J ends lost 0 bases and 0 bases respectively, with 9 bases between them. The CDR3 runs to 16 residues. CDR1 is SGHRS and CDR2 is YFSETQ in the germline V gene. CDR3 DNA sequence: TGCGCCAGCAGCTTGGTGTCGCTTACGAACACCGGGGAGCTGTTTTTT. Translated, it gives CASSLVSLTNTGELFF.

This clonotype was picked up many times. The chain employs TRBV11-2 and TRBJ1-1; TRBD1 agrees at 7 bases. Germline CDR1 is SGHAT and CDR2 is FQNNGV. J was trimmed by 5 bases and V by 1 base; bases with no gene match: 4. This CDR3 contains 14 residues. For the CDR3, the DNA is TGTGCCAGCAGCTTAGGACAGGGTTTGACTGAAGCTTTCTTT. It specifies CASSLGQGLTEAFF.

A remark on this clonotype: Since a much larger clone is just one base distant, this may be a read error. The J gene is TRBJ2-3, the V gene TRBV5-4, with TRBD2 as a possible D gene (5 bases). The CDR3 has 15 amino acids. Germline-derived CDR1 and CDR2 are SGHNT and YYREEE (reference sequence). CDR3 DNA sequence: TGTGCCCGCAGAGTGGACGGAGGCACCACAGATACGCAGTATTTT. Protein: CARRVDGGTTDTQYF. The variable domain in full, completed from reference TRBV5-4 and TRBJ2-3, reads ETGVTQSPTHLIKTRGQQVTLRCSSQSGHNTVSWYQQALGQGPQFIFQYYREEENGRGNFPPRFSGLQFPNYSSELNVNALELDDSALYLCARRVDGGTTDTQYFGPGTRLTVL.

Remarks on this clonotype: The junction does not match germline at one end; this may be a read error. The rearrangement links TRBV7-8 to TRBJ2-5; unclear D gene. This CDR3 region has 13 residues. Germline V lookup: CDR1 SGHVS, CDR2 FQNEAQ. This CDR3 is CASSLVSQETQHF. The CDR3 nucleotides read TGTGCCAGCAGCCTAGTCAGCCAAGAGACCCAGCACTTC.

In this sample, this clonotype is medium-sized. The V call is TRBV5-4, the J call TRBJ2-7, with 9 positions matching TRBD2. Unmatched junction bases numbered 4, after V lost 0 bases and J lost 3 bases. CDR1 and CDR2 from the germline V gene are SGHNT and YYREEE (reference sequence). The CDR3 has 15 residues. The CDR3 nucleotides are TGTGCCAGCAGCTTGGATAGCGGGAGTTACTACGAGCAGTACTTC. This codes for CASSLDSGSYYEQYF.

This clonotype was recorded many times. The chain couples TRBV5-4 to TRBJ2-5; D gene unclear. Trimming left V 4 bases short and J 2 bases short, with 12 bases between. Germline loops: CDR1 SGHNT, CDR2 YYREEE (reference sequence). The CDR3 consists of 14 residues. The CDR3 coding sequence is TGTGCCAGCAGCAGCCCCAGCGTTCAAGAGACCCAGTACTTC. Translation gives CASSSPSVQETQYF.

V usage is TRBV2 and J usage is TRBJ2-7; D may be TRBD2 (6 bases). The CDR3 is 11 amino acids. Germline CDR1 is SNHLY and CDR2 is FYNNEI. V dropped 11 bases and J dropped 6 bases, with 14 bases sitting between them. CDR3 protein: CAGEAGREQYF. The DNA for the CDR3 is TGTGCCGGGGAGGCAGGGCGCGAGCAGTACTTC.

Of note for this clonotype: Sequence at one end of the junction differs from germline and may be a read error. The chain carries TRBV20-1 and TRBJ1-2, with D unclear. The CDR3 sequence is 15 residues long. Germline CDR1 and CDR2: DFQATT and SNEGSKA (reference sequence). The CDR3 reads CSVSRGPTINYGYTF. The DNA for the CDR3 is TGCAGTGTTAGTCGCGGGCCGACCATTAACTATGGATACACCTTC.

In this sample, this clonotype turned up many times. DNA of the CDR3: TGTGCCAGCAGCTGGACTAGCGGGAGCGGGGATGAGCAGTTCTTC. Its translation: CASSWTSGSGDEQFF. The V call is TRBV5-6, the J call TRBJ2-1, with TRBD2 matching 13 bases. With V trimmed by 3 bases and J by 8 bases, 5 bases remained unmatched. From germline, CDR1 is SGHDT and CDR2 YYEEEE. The CDR3 is 15 amino acids.

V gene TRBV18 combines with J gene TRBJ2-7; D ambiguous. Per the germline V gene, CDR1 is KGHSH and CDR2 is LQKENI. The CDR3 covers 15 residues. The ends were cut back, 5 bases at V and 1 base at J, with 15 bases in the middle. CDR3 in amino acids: CASSTYRATSYEQYF. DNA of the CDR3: TGTGCCAGCTCAACCTACCGGGCTACTTCCTACGAGCAGTACTTC.

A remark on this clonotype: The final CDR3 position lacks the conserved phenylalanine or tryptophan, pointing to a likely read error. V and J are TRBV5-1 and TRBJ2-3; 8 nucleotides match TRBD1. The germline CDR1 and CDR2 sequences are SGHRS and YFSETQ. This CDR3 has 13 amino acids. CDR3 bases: TGTGCCAGCAGCGCCTACAGGGGGGATACGCAGTATCTT. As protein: CASSAYRGDTQYL.

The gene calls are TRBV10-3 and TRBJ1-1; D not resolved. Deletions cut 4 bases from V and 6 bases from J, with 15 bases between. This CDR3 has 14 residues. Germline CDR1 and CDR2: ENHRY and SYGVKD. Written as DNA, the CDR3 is TGTGCCATCAGTGTCCTTGGGAGTTCGGCTGAAGCTTTCTTT. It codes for CAISVLGSSAEAFF.

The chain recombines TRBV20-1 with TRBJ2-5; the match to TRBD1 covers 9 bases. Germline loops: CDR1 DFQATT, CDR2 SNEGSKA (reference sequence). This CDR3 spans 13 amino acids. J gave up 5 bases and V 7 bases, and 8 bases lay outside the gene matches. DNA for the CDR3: TGCAGTGGCAGACAGGGGGTAATGGAGACCCAGTACTTC. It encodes CSGRQGVMETQYF.

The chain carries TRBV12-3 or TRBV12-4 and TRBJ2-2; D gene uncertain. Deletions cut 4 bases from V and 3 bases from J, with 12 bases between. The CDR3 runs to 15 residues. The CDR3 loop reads CASSSGRTYTGELFF. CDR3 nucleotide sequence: TGTGCCAGCAGTTCCGGCAGGACCTACACCGGGGAGCTGTTTTTT.

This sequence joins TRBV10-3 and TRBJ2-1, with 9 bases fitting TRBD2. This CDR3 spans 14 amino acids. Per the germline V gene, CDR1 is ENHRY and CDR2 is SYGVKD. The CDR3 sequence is CDTSGSSPYNEQFF. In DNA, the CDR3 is TGTGATACTAGCGGGTCTAGCCCCTACAATGAGCAGTTCTTC.

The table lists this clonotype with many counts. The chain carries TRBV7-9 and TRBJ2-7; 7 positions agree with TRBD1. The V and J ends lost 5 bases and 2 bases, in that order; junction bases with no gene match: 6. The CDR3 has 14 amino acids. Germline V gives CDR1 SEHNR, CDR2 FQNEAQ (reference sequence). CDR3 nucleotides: TGTGCCAGCAGCAGGGGGCGATTCACCTACGAGCAGTACTTC. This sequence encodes CASSRGRFTYEQYF.

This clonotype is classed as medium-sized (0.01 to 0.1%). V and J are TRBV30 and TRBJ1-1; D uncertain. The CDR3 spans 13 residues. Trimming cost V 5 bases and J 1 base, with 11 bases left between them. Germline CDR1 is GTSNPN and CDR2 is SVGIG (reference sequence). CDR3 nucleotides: TGTGCCTGGTACTTGGGCGGGAACACTGAAGCTTTCTTT. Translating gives CAWYLGGNTEAFF. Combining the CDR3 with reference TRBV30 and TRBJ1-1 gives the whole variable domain SQTIHQWPATLVQPVGSPLSLECTVEGTSNPNLYWYRQAAGRGLQLLFYSVGIGQISSEVPQNLSASRPQDRQFILSSKKLLLSDSGFYLCAWYLGGNTEAFFGQGTRLTVV.

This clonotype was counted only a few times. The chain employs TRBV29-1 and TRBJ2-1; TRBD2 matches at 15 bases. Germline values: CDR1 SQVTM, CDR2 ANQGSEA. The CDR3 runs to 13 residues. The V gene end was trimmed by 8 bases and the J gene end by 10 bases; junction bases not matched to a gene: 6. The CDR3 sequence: CSFPGLAGGEQFF. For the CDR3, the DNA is TGCAGCTTCCCGGGACTAGCGGGAGGCGAGCAGTTCTTC.

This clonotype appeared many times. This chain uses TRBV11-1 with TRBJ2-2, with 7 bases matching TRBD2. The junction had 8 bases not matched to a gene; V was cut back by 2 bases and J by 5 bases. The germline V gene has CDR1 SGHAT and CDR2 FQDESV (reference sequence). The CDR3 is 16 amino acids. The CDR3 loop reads CASSLRGAGTTGELFF. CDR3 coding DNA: TGTGCCAGCAGCTTAAGAGGAGCGGGGACGACCGGGGAGCTGTTTTTT.

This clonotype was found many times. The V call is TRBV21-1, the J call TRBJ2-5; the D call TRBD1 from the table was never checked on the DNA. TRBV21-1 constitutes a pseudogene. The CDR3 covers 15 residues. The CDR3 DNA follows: TGTGCCAGCAGCAAAAGTCCGGGACAGGGGGGGACCCAGTACTTC. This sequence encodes CASSKSPGQGGTQYF.